Presented here are 27 T cell receptor beta chains from one specimen sequenced in a study of somatic mutations in cytotoxic T cells in rheumatoid arthritis (dated by TCRdb to the late 2010s). Receptors were amplified or captured by the immunoSEQ multiplex PCR assay. The clones in this table, taken by TCRdb from immuneACCESS, are in-frame only. Not every clone is retained; where verified, under half of the shortfall comes from an unresolved V gene, and the cause of the rest is unknown. This sample holds about 4,800 clones; roughly 86% were observed only once. The top ten clonotypes cover 35% to 45% of the sample. Sequencing was done on a sample of CD8+ T cells sorted from blood. These receptors were obtained from a woman in her forties or fifties with rheumatoid arthritis.

The chain carries TRBV7-8 and TRBJ2-2; TRBD1 matches at 11 bases. This CDR3 has 17 residues. V was clipped by 0 bases and J by 5 bases; unmatched bases: 5. Germline lookup yields CDR1 SGHVS and CDR2 FQNEAQ. CDR3 sequence: CASSLAGGQGATGELFF. CDR3 in DNA: TGTGCCAGCAGCTTAGCAGGAGGACAGGGGGCGACCGGGGAGCTGTTTTTT.

The genes are TRBV9 and TRBJ2-5; 14 bases align to TRBD2. Germline V lookup: CDR1 SGDLS, CDR2 YYNGEE. CDR3 length: 15 amino acids. The trim removed 7 bases at V and 0 bases at J, leaving 2 bases unmatched. The CDR3 nucleotides read TGTGCCAGCGGGGGACTAGCGGGGGACCAAGAGACCCAGTACTTC. Translating it yields CASGGLAGDQETQYF.

In its sample, this clone was seen once. The genes are TRBV27 and TRBJ2-1; tentatively, D is TRBD1 (6 bases). The CDR3 is 17 residues long. CDR1 and CDR2 (germline): MNHEY, SMNVEV (reference sequence). V dropped 5 bases and J dropped 5 bases, with 22 bases sitting between them. CDR3 amino acids: CASSPSFSGHYNNEQFF. The DNA for the CDR3 is TGTGCCAGCAGTCCGTCCTTCTCGGGACACTATAACAATGAGCAGTTCTTC.

This clone was detected only a few times. The chain uses TRBV5-1 and TRBJ2-6; TRBD1 is a possible D gene (6 bases). CDR1 SGHRS and CDR2 YFSETQ come from the germline V gene. CDR3 length: 17 residues. V was clipped by 3 bases and J by 0 bases, with 13 bases between them. CDR3 DNA sequence: TGCGCCAGCAGCTGGGGGCAGGTCTCCTCTGGGGCCAACGTCCTGACTTTC. It yields the protein CASSWGQVSSGANVLTF.

The CDR3 sequence: CASSLLTAYEQYF. The CDR3 DNA sequence: TGTGCCAGCAGCTTATTGACAGCCTACGAGCAGTACTTC. This chain links TRBV7-9 with TRBJ2-7, with D perhaps matching TRBD1 (5 bases). Trimming took off 2 bases at V and 2 bases at J, with 7 bases between the two ends. CDR3 size: 13 residues. Germline CDR1 is SEHNR and CDR2 is FQNEAQ (reference sequence).

This chain connects TRBV7-6 to TRBJ2-1, with a tentative D call TRBD1 (6 bases). The ends were cut back, 4 bases at V and 8 bases at J, with 18 bases in the middle. Germline values: CDR1 SGHVS, CDR2 FNYEAQ. The CDR3 totals 15 residues. CDR3 in DNA: TGTGCCAGCAGCTCCCAACAGGGTGGGGTCCATGAGCAGTTCTTC. It yields the protein CASSSQQGGVHEQFF.

This clone was found once. The chain recombines TRBV14 with TRBJ1-1; D is undetermined. CDR1 is SGHDN, CDR2 FVKESK, per germline. CDR3 length: 13 amino acids. The ends were cut back, 4 bases at V and 11 bases at J, with 17 bases in the middle. The CDR3 is CASSLSYGVGAFF. The CDR3 DNA reads TGTGCCAGCAGCCTTTCGTACGGGGTAGGTGCTTTCTTT.

The V and J genes are TRBV2 and TRBJ2-7; 9 nucleotides line up with TRBD2. This CDR3 contains 14 residues. CDR1 is SNHLY and CDR2 is FYNNEI in the germline V gene. This CDR3 reads CAIFGASGVYEQYF. DNA of the CDR3: TGTGCTATATTCGGGGCTAGCGGGGTCTACGAGCAGTACTTC.

This chain joins TRBV4-1 and TRBJ2-1; 13 nucleotides line up with TRBD2. Germline-derived CDR1 and CDR2 are MGHRA and YSYEKL. The CDR3 contains 15 residues. V lost 2 bases and J lost 10; bases outside the gene matches: 5. CDR3 DNA: TGCGCCAGCAGCCAAACTAGCGGGGGGGCGAGAGAGCAGTTCTTC. Residues: CASSQTSGGAREQFF.

CDR3 in amino acids: CSVIDRGANTGELFF. For the CDR3, the DNA is TGCAGCGTTATAGACAGGGGCGCGAACACCGGGGAGCTGTTTTTT. The chain couples TRBV29-1 to TRBJ2-2, with 8 bases aligning to TRBD1. V dropped 5 bases and J dropped 0; count of bases not matched to a gene: 5. The CDR3 contains 15 residues. CDR1 is SQVTM and CDR2 is ANQGSEA in the germline V gene.

The chain uses TRBV4-2 and TRBJ2-1; a weak D match, TRBD2 (5 bases). Germline V CDR1 and CDR2: LGHNA, YNFKEQ. Trimming shortened V by 6 bases and J by 0 bases, and 12 bases separated the two germline ends. The CDR3 totals 15 residues. The CDR3 DNA is TGTGCCAGCAGTCTCCGGGATCCCTCCTACAATGAGCAGTTCTTC. Protein: CASSLRDPSYNEQFF.

As concerns this clone: The junction shows a germline mismatch at one end, possibly a read error. CDR3 nucleotides: TGTGCCAGTAGTGAAAATGTGGGAGCGAACTCTGAAGCTTTCTTT. This codes for CASSENVGANSEAFF. This chain uses TRBV19 with TRBJ1-1; no clear D. The germline V gene encodes CDR1 LNHDA and CDR2 SQIVND (reference sequence). The CDR3 length is 15 residues.

The chain joins TRBV19 to TRBJ2-7, with D possibly matching TRBD2 (6 bases). Germline lookup yields CDR1 LNHDA and CDR2 SQIVND (reference sequence). The CDR3 runs to 14 residues. Trimming stripped 6 bases from V and 5 bases from J, with 17 bases between. This chain's CDR3 is CASRKVGEADEQYF. The CDR3 DNA follows: TGTGCCAGTAGAAAAGTTGGGGAGGCCGACGAGCAGTACTTC.

The CDR3 loop reads CARSPGLAGYYEQYF. As DNA, the CDR3 is TGTGCCAGAAGCCCAGGACTAGCGGGGTACTACGAGCAGTACTTC. The J gene is TRBJ2-7, the V gene TRBV5-3; 12 bases agree with TRBD2. TRBV5-3 is an ORF; its function is uncertain. After removal of 4 bases from V and 3 bases from J, the junction contained 5 bases not matched to a gene. CDR3 length equals 15 residues.

The CDR3 sequence is CASSFNSGSQEETQYF. The CDR3 coding sequence is TGCGCCAGCAGTTTCAATAGCGGGAGCCAAGAAGAGACCCAGTACTTC. The V gene is TRBV23-1, the J gene TRBJ2-5, with 9 bases lining up with TRBD2. TRBV23-1 is marked as an open reading frame, function uncertain. This CDR3 has 16 residues. After removal of 5 bases from V and 3 bases from J, the junction contained 10 bases not matched to a gene.

The CDR3: CASSPTADRGYTF. Written as DNA, the CDR3 is TGTGCCAGCAGCCCCACGGCGGATAGGGGCTACACCTTC. This chain links TRBV27 with TRBJ1-2; D is ambiguous. V lost 6 bases, J lost 8 bases, and 16 bases lay in between. Germline CDR1 is MNHEY and CDR2 is SMNVEV (reference sequence). There are 13 residues in the CDR3.

The rearrangement links TRBV5-5 to TRBJ1-2; no clear D gene. V lost 0 bases to trimming and J lost 5 bases, with 8 bases between them. There are 13 residues in the CDR3. Germline V gene data show CDR1 as SGHKS and CDR2 as YYEKEE (reference sequence). The CDR3 here is CASSLERMYGYTF. The CDR3 coding sequence is TGTGCCAGCAGCTTGGAGAGGATGTATGGCTACACCTTC.

This chain links TRBV18 with TRBJ2-7; 9 bases map to TRBD1. CDR1 and CDR2 (germline): KGHSH, LQKENI. V lost 0 bases and J lost 6; bases outside the gene matches: 6. This CDR3 is built from 15 residues. CDR3 bases: TGTGCCAGCTCACCACCCGGGACAGGGTTTGGCGAGCAGTACTTC. Protein product: CASSPPGTGFGEQYF.

The chain recombines TRBV19 with TRBJ1-2; D is unclear. Germline V gene data show CDR1 as LNHDA and CDR2 as SQIVND (reference sequence). Trimming stripped 4 bases from V and 1 base from J, with 4 bases between. CDR3 length equals 12 residues. This CDR3 is CASSNGNYGYTF. For the CDR3, the DNA is TGTGCCAGTAGTAACGGTAACTATGGCTACACCTTC.

The chain is built from TRBV27 and TRBJ2-7; 9 nucleotides agree with TRBD1. CDR1 and CDR2 (germline): MNHEY, SMNVEV (reference sequence). CDR3 length: 12 amino acids. J lost 4 bases, V lost 10 bases, and 5 bases had no gene match. CDR3 DNA: TGTGCCACCAGGGACAGGGATTACGAGCAGTACTTC. Its translation is CATRDRDYEQYF.

V and J are TRBV13 and TRBJ2-3, with 9 bases lining up with TRBD1. The CDR3 consists of 15 residues. The germline V gene has CDR1 PRHDT and CDR2 FYEKMQ (reference sequence). J was trimmed by 5 bases and V by 4 bases; bases with no gene match: 7. The DNA of the CDR3 is TGTGCCAGCAGCTACTCCCTGACAGGGGGAGATACGCAGTATTTT. Protein sequence: CASSYSLTGGDTQYF.

The genes are TRBV19 and TRBJ2-1, with unresolved D. This CDR3 is built from 13 residues. V was clipped by 4 bases and J by 4 bases, with 8 bases between them. Germline values: CDR1 LNHDA, CDR2 SQIVND (reference sequence). The CDR3 spells CASSTGLYNEQFF. The CDR3 DNA is TGTGCCAGTAGTACAGGCCTATACAATGAGCAGTTCTTC.

This clone was observed a few times. V gene TRBV6-1 combines with J gene TRBJ1-3; 9 bases align to TRBD1. Germline trimming cut 1 base from V and 2 bases from J; bases unmatched to any gene: 0. Germline V gene data show CDR1 as MNHNS and CDR2 as SASEGT. This CDR3 is 15 amino acids long. CDR3 in amino acids: CASSEGQGAGNTIYF. The CDR3 DNA sequence: TGTGCCAGCAGTGAAGGACAGGGGGCTGGAAACACCATATATTTT.

In its sample, this clone is large (0.1 to 1%). The chain is built from TRBV6-5 and TRBJ2-7, with D tentatively TRBD1 (6 bases). Germline lookup yields CDR1 MNHEY and CDR2 SVGAGI. The CDR3 covers 13 residues. V lost 5 bases, J lost 6 bases, and 14 bases lay in between. Here the CDR3 reads CASSQLQGSEQYF. The CDR3 coding sequence is TGTGCCAGCAGTCAACTCCAGGGGTCCGAGCAGTACTTC.

CDR3 loop: CASRSSDRWTEAFF. The CDR3 DNA reads TGTGCCAGCAGGAGCTCGGACAGGTGGACTGAAGCTTTCTTT. The chain is built from TRBV2 and TRBJ1-1, with 7 nucleotides matching TRBD1. The V segment lost 6 bases and the J segment 5 bases; nucleotides outside the gene matches: 9. CDR1 is SNHLY, CDR2 FYNNEI, per germline. The CDR3 spans 14 residues.

By frequency in the sample, this clone is large. The rearrangement joins TRBV6-6 to TRBJ2-7; 9 bases align to TRBD1. Germline V lookup: CDR1 MNHNY, CDR2 SVGAGI (reference sequence). V lost 4 bases and J lost 3; bases outside the gene matches: 4. The CDR3 extends over 14 amino acids. CDR3 sequence reads: CASSWTGDHYEQYF. CDR3 DNA: TGTGCCAGCAGTTGGACAGGGGACCACTACGAGCAGTACTTC.

This chain connects TRBV6-1 to TRBJ1-2, with 9 positions matching TRBD1. Germline trimming cut 7 bases from V and 2 bases from J; bases unmatched to any gene: 2. The germline V gene encodes CDR1 MNHNS and CDR2 SASEGT. The CDR3 has 13 amino acids. The CDR3 sequence: CASKDRGNYGYTF. The CDR3 DNA reads TGTGCCAGCAAGGACAGGGGAAACTATGGCTACACCTTC.